Sequencing of this TCR beta chain was carried out in a study of molecular identifiers for immune sequencing clone quantification. Germline-derived CDR1 and CDR2 are LNHDA and SQIVND (reference sequence). This CDR3 has 14 amino acids. V lost 10 bases and J lost 0, with 16 bases in between. TCRdb reprocessed the PCR reads via MiXCR and lists one record per CDR3 protein. The sample gives around 89,000 distinct CDR3 sequences, over 15% of which show up once; about 0.85% is in the top ten. This clonotype appeared many times. This rearrangement joins TRBV19 to TRBJ2-7; perhaps TRBD2 as D (6 bases). The sample consisted of naive CD8+ T cells from blood, with Jurkat cell RNA spiked in. Subset: FACS-sorted CD8+CD4-CCR7+CD45RA+ naive T cells. The receptor comes from a human donor in good health. Some libraries in this study had Jurkat cell RNA spiked in. CDR3 sequence (DNA): TGTGCCACCACTGACGCGGGAAGCTCCTACGAGCAGTACTTC. It is translated as CATTDAGSSYEQYF.